This T cell receptor (beta chain) was sequenced for a study of blood T cell repertoires in COVID-19. Produced via immunoSEQ multiplex PCR; TCRdb's table is partial and in-frame only. In the table there are fewer than 200,000 clones, roughly 88% of which are singletons. The V and J ends lost 0 bases and 8 bases, in that order; junction bases with no gene match: 24. The CDR3 is 21 residues long. Sequenced sample: PBMCs or T cells enriched from blood (not recorded which). The TCR comes from a young woman who had recovered from COVID-19. The chain joins TRBV23-1 to TRBJ1-4; TRBD1 aligns across 7 bases. TRBV23-1 is classed as an ORF, of uncertain function. CDR3 loop: CASSQSRIVPGEDRFKEKLFF. The CDR3 bases are TGCGCCAGCAGTCAATCTAGAATTGTGCCGGGAGAGGACAGGTTTAAAGAAAAACTGTTTTTT.